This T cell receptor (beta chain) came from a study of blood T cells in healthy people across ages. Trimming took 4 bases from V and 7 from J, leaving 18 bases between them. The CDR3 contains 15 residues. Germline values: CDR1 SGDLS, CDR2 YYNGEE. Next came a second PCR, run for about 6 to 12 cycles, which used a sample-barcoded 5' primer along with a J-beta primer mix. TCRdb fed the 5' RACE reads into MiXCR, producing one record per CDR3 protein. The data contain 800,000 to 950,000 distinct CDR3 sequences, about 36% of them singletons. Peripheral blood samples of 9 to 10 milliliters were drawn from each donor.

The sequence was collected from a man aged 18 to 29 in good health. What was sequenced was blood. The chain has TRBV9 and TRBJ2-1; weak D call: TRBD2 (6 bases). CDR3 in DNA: TGTGCCAGCAGCCCAGGGACTTTTCCGGGGAATGAGCAGTTCTTC. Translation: CASSPGTFPGNEQFF.